These 19 T cell receptor beta chains originate from one sample sequenced in a study of graft-versus-host responses after intestinal transplantation. Their antigens are not known. Using immunoSEQ multiplex PCR, the repertoire was profiled, and TCRdb retains in-frame clones only, with some absent. The data contain some 100,000 clones, roughly 91% of them seen just once; the ten biggest clones take up approximately 1%. Sample: unstimulated CD8+ T cells sorted from spleen or lymph node cells, taken before transplant. These receptors all stem from a human donor who was the organ donor for an intestinal transplant.

This clone was detected only once. The CDR3 spells CASSHTYNEQFF. Here the CDR3 DNA reads TGCGCCAGCAGCCACACCTACAATGAGCAGTTCTTC. The chain has TRBV4-1 and TRBJ2-1, with no clear D. V lost 3 bases, J lost 2 bases, and 2 bases lay in between. Germline V gene data show CDR1 as MGHRA and CDR2 as YSYEKL. The CDR3 totals 12 residues.

The chain is built from TRBV4-1 and TRBJ2-1; D is uncertain. Germline CDR1 MGHRA, CDR2 YSYEKL. CDR3 length: 15 amino acids. The V end lost 1 base, the J end lost 0 bases, and 7 bases lay between the germline ends. CDR3 nucleotides: TGCGCCAGCAGCCAAGGACGGAGCTCCTACAATGAGCAGTTCTTC. This codes for CASSQGRSSYNEQFF.

The genes are TRBV6-4 and TRBJ2-3; 8 bases are a match to TRBD2. The CDR3 consists of 15 residues. Germline V gives CDR1 MRHNA, CDR2 SNTAGT. Unmatched junction bases numbered 7, after V lost 6 bases and J lost 2 bases. CDR3 in amino acids: CASRKGLGATDTQYF. The DNA of the CDR3 is TGTGCCAGCAGAAAGGGACTAGGGGCCACAGATACGCAGTATTTT.

This clone was observed a single time. V gene TRBV2 combines with J gene TRBJ2-3; 11 positions match TRBD2. CDR1 SNHLY and CDR2 FYNNEI come from the germline V gene. After removal of 6 bases from V and 2 bases from J, the junction contained 4 bases not matched to a gene. The CDR3 spans 15 residues. The CDR3 here is CASRLAGGITDTQYF. As DNA, the CDR3 is TGTGCCAGCAGATTAGCGGGGGGGATCACAGATACGCAGTATTTT.

The chain joins TRBV27 to TRBJ1-1; D call uncertain. CDR1 and CDR2 from the germline V gene are MNHEY and SMNVEV (reference sequence). CDR3 length equals 13 residues. V was trimmed by 2 bases and J by 1 base, leaving 5 bases between them. CDR3 loop: CASSLRGNTEAFF. The CDR3 nucleotides read TGTGCCAGCAGTTTACGAGGGAACACTGAAGCTTTCTTT.

J is TRBJ2-7 and V is TRBV28; D possibly corresponds to TRBD1 (7 bases). With 2 bases removed from V and 2 bases from J, the gap between germline ends came to 13 bases. This CDR3 spans 15 amino acids. CDR1 is MDHEN, CDR2 SYDVKM, per germline. The CDR3 protein is CASSLMSGGPYEQYF. The CDR3, as DNA: TGTGCCAGCAGTTTAATGTCAGGGGGGCCCTACGAGCAGTACTTC. Complete variable domain (other parts from reference TRBV28 and TRBJ2-7): DVKVTQSSRYLVKRTGEKVFLECVQDMDHENMFWYRQDPGLGLRLIYFSYDVKMKEKGDIPEGYSVSREKKERFSLILESASTNQTSMYLCASSLMSGGPYEQYFGPGTRLTVT.

V gene TRBV27 combines with J gene TRBJ2-7; 7 nucleotides line up with TRBD1. Losses at the gene ends were 3 bases for V and 4 bases for J; bases not matched to a gene: 3. CDR3 size: 13 residues. The germline gives CDR1 MNHEY, CDR2 SMNVEV (reference sequence). CDR3 in amino acids: CASSLGTAYEQYF. CDR3 sequence (DNA): TGTGCCAGCAGTTTGGGGACAGCGTACGAGCAGTACTTC.

Points on this clone: Other DNA sequences in the sample encode the same CDR3. DNA of the CDR3: TGTGCCAGTAGCCCGGGACAGGGGGCCTACGAGCAGTACTTC. Protein: CASSPGQGAYEQYF. The rearrangement links TRBV19 to TRBJ2-7; TRBD1 matches 11 bases. This CDR3 comprises 14 residues. V lost 6 bases, J lost 2 bases, and 3 bases stayed unmatched. Germline V gives CDR1 LNHDA, CDR2 SQIVND (reference sequence).

This clone appeared a single time. This chain joins TRBV7-3 and TRBJ2-2; tentatively, D is TRBD2 (5 bases). CDR3 size: 15 residues. Between the trimmed V and J ends, which lost 2 bases and 3 bases, there was a span of 10 bases. Germline assignment: CDR1 SGHTA and CDR2 FQGTGA. The CDR3 DNA reads as TGTGCCAGCAGCTTAGACGCAGCGGACACCGGGGAGCTGTTTTTT. This translates into CASSLDAADTGELFF. The variable domain in full, completed from reference TRBV7-3 and TRBJ2-2, reads GAGVSQTPSNKVTEKGKYVELRCDPISGHTALYWYRQSLGQGPEFLIYFQGTGAADDSGLPNDRFFAVRPEGSVSTLKIQRTERGDSAVYLCASSLDAADTGELFFGEGSRLTVL.

The chain couples TRBV5-4 to TRBJ1-1, with D perhaps TRBD1 (5 bases). V dropped 3 bases and J dropped 5 bases, with 8 bases sitting between them. CDR1 and CDR2 (germline): SGHNT, YYREEE (reference sequence). CDR3 length: 12 residues. CDR3 bases: TGTGCCAGCAGCTCCAGGGATACTGAAGCTTTCTTT. It yields the protein CASSSRDTEAFF.

The chain links TRBV5-4 to TRBJ1-2, with 7 nucleotides matching TRBD1. This CDR3 has 14 amino acids. The V segment lost 3 bases and the J segment 4 bases; nucleotides outside the gene matches: 6. CDR1 and CDR2 (germline): SGHNT, YYREEE (reference sequence). CDR3 loop: CASSSGQNLYGYTF. For the CDR3, the DNA is TGTGCCAGCAGCTCGGGACAGAACCTCTATGGCTACACCTTC.

The chain has TRBV4-1 and TRBJ2-7, with D possibly matching TRBD2 (5 bases). Germline CDR1 MGHRA, CDR2 YSYEKL. The CDR3 consists of 14 residues. V was cut by 1 base and J by 0 bases, with 7 bases left in between. The CDR3 spells CASSQVRGSYEQYF. The CDR3 bases are TGCGCCAGCAGCCAAGTCCGGGGCTCCTACGAGCAGTACTTC.

The rearrangement links TRBV7-2 to TRBJ2-7; D possibly corresponds to TRBD1 (6 bases). CDR3 length equals 12 residues. V dropped 6 bases and J dropped 2 bases, with 8 bases sitting between them. Germline values: CDR1 SGHTA, CDR2 FQGNSA. CDR3 DNA sequence: TGTGCCAGCAGACAGGGAGCCTACGAGCAGTACTTC. Amino acid sequence: CASRQGAYEQYF.

This clone appeared once. The chain employs TRBV11-3 and TRBJ1-5; D is uncertain. Trimming took off 1 base at V and 6 bases at J, with 7 bases between the two ends. Germline lookup yields CDR1 SGHNT and CDR2 YENEEA. The CDR3 has 13 residues. The CDR3 loop reads CASSLGGSQPQHF. CDR3 bases: TGTGCCAGCAGCTTAGGAGGGTCTCAGCCCCAGCATTTT.

This clone was seen a single time. V gene TRBV11-2 combines with J gene TRBJ1-2; 10 bases line up with TRBD1. The CDR3 length is 15 residues. CDR1 is SGHAT and CDR2 is FQNNGV in the germline V gene. The V and J ends lost 4 bases and 4 bases, in that order; junction bases with no gene match: 6. CDR3 DNA: TGTGCCAGCAGCTCCGGGACAGGGGACTTCTATGGCTACACCTTC. Translated: CASSSGTGDFYGYTF.

This clone has just one count. The chain has TRBV13 and TRBJ2-7; 11 nucleotides match TRBD2. Germline CDR1 reads PRHDT; CDR2 reads FYEKMQ (reference sequence). The CDR3 runs 14 residues. V shed 5 bases, J shed 6 bases, and the junction held 6 bases outside the gene matches. The CDR3 loop reads CASSPSGGYVEQYF. DNA of the CDR3: TGTGCCAGCAGCCCTAGCGGGGGGTATGTCGAGCAGTACTTC.

The chain recombines TRBV7-3 with TRBJ2-7; 8 positions agree with TRBD1. Germline CDR1 SGHTA, CDR2 FQGTGA. CDR3 size: 15 residues. J was trimmed by 0 bases and V by 6 bases; bases with no gene match: 7. CDR3 DNA: TGTGCCAGCAGTCCAGGGGGCTCCCCCTCCTACGAGCAGTACTTC. It encodes CASSPGGSPSYEQYF.

This chain connects TRBV5-1 to TRBJ2-1; 10 bases map to TRBD1. This CDR3 region has 15 residues. Germline V lookup: CDR1 SGHRS, CDR2 YFSETQ. Trimming took 2 bases from V and 7 from J; bases not matched to a gene: 6. The CDR3 region is CASSFRQGARNEQFF. CDR3 sequence (DNA): TGCGCCAGCAGCTTCAGACAGGGGGCGCGGAATGAGCAGTTCTTC.

The rearrangement links TRBV27 to TRBJ2-1; 7 bases line up with TRBD2. Trimming removed 5 bases from V and 6 bases from J; junction bases left unmatched: 16. CDR1 is MNHEY, CDR2 SMNVEV, per germline (reference sequence). The CDR3 length is 17 residues. CDR3 nucleotide sequence: TGTGCCAGCAGTCTCCCCCTGGAGCGGGGCGGTGCCAATGAGCAGTTCTTC. It translates to CASSLPLERGGANEQFF.